This T cell receptor beta chain derives from a study of cytomegalovirus exposure and HLA in healthy donors. The method was immunoSEQ multiplex PCR; TCRdb's version includes in-frame clones alone and lacks a portion of them. Of some 240,000 clones in the sample, less than 90% are singletons; the top ten hold 5.5% to 6.5%. Sequencing was carried out using PBMCs. This TCR was recovered from a woman aged 18-29 years in good health and CMV-seronegative.

In nucleotides, the CDR3 is TGCGCCAGCAGCGGACACAGGGCGAGCACTGAAGCTTTCTTT. This gives the protein CASSGHRASTEAFF. The chain uses TRBV5-1 and TRBJ1-1, with D perhaps TRBD1 (6 bases). The CDR3 consists of 14 residues. The germline gives CDR1 SGHRS, CDR2 YFSETQ. V gave up 4 bases and J gave up 4 bases, with 14 bases separating them.